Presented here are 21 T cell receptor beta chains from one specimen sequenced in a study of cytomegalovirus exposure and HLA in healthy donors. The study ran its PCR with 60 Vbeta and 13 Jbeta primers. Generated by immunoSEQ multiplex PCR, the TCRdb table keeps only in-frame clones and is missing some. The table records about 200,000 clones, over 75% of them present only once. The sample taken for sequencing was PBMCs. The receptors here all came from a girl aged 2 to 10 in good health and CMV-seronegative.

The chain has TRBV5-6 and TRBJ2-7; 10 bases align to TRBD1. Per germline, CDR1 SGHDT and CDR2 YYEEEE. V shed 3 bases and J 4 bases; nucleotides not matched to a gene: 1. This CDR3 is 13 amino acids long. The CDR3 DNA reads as TGTGCCAGCAGCTGGGACAGGGGATACGAGCAGTACTTC. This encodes CASSWDRGYEQYF.

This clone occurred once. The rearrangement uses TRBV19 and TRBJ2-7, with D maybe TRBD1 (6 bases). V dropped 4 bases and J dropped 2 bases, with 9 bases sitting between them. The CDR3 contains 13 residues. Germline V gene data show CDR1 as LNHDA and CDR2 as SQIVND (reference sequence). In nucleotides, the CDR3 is TGTGCCAGTAGTAGGACAGAGACCTACGAGCAGTACTTC. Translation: CASSRTETYEQYF.

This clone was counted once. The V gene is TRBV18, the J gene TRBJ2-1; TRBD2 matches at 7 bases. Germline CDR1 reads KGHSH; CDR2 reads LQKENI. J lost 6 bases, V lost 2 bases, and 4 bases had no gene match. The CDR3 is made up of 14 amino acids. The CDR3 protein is CASSPGRESNEQFF. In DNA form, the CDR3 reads TGTGCCAGCTCACCAGGGAGGGAATCCAATGAGCAGTTCTTC. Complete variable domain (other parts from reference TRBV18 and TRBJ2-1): NAGVMQNPRHLVRRRGQEARLRCSPMKGHSHVYWYRQLPEEGLKFMVYLQKENIIDESGMPKERFSAEFPKEGPSILRIQQVVRGDSAAYFCASSPGRESNEQFFGPGTRLTVL.

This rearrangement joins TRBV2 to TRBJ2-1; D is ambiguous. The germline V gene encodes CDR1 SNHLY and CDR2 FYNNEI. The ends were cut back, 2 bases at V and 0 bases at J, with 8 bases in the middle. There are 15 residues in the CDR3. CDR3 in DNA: TGTGCCAGCAGTGAATCCCTCCTCTCCTACAATGAGCAGTTCTTC. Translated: CASSESLLSYNEQFF.

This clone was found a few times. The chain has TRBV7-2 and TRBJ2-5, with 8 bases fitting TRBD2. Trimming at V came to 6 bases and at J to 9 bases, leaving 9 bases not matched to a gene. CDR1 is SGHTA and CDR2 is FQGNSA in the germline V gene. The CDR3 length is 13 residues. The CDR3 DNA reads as TGTGCCAGCAGACGGGGGGGTCACGGGGCCCAGTACTTC. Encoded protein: CASRRGGHGAQYF. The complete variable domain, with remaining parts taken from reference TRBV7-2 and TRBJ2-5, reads GAGVSQSPSNKVTEKGKDVELRCDPISGHTALYWYRQSLGQGLEFLIYFQGNSAPDKSGLPSDRFSAERTGGSVSTLTIQRTQQEDSAVYLCASRRGGHGAQYFGPGTRLLVL.

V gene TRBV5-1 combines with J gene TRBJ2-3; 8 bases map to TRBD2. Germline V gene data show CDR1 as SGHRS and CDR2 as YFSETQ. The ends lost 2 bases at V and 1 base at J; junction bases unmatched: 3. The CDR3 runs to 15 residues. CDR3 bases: TGCGCCAGCAGCTTACGTAGCGGGGGCACAGATACGCAGTATTTT. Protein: CASSLRSGGTDTQYF.

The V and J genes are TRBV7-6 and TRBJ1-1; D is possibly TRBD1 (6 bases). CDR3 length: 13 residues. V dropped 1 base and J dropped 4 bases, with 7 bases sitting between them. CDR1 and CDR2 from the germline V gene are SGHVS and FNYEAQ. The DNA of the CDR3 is TGTGCCAGCAGCTTAGGACAGGTCACTGAAGCTTTCTTT. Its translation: CASSLGQVTEAFF.

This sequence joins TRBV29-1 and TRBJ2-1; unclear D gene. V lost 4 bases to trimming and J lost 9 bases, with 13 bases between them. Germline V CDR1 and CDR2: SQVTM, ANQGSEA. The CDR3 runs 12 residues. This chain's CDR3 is CSVVVPASEQFF. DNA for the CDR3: TGCAGCGTTGTAGTTCCTGCGAGTGAGCAGTTCTTC.

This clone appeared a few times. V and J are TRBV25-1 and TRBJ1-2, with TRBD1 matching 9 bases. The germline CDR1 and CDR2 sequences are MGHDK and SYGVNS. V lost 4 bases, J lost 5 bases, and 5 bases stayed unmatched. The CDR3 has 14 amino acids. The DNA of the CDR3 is TGTGCCAGCAGTGTTGGGACAGGGTATTATGGCTACACCTTC. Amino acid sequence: CASSVGTGYYGYTF.

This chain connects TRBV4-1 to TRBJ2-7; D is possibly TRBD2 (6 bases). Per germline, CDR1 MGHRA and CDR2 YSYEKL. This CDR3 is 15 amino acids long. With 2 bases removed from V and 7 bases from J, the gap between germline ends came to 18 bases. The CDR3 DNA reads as TGCGCCAGCAGCCAACACTTGGAGGGCCGGTGGGAGCAGTACTTC. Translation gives CASSQHLEGRWEQYF.

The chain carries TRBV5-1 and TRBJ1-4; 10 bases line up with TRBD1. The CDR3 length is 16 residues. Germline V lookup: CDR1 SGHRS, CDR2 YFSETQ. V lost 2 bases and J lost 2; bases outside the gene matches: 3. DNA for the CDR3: TGCGCCAGCAGCTTCGGACAGGGGGGTACTAATGAAAAACTGTTTTTT. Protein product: CASSFGQGGTNEKLFF.

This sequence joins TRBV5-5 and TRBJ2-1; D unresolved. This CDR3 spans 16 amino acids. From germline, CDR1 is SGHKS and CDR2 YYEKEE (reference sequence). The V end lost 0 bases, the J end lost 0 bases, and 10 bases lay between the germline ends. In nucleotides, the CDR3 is TGTGCCAGCAGCTTGGAGATTAAGAGCTCCTACAATGAGCAGTTCTTC. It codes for CASSLEIKSSYNEQFF. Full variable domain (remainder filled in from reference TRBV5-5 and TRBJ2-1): DAGVTQSPTHLIKTRGQQVTLRCSPISGHKSVSWYQQVLGQGPQFIFQYYEKEERGRGNFPDRFSARQFPNYSSELNVNALLLGDSALYLCASSLEIKSSYNEQFFGPGTRLTVL.

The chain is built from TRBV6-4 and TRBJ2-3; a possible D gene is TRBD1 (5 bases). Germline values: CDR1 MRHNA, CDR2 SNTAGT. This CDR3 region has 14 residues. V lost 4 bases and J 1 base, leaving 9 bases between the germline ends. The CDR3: CASSATGGTDTQYF. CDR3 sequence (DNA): TGTGCCAGCAGTGCAACAGGAGGCACAGATACGCAGTATTTT.

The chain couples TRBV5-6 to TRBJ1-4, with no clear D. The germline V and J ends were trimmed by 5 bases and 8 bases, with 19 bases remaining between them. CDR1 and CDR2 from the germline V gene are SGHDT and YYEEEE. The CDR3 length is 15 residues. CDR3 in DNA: TGTGCCAGCAGTTTTATAAGTGGGCGCAGAGAAAAACTGTTTTTT. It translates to CASSFISGRREKLFF. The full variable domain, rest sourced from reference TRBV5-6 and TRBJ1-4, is DAGVTQSPTHLIKTRGQQVTLRCSPKSGHDTVSWYQQALGQGPQFIFQYYEEEERQRGNFPDRFSGHQFPNYSSELNVNALLLGDSALYLCASSFISGRREKLFFGSGTQLSVL.

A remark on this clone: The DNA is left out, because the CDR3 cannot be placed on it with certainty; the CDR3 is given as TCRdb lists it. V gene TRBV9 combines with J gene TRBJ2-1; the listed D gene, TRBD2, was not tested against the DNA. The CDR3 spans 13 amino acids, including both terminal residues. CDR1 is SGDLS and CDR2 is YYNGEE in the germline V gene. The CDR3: CASSVGAGTRGFF.

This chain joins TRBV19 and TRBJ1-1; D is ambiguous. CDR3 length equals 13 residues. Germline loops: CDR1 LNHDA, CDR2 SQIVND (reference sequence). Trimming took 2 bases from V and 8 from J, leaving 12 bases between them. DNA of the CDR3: TGTGCCAGTAGTATAATTTTGACAACGGAAGCTTTCTTT. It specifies CASSIILTTEAFF.

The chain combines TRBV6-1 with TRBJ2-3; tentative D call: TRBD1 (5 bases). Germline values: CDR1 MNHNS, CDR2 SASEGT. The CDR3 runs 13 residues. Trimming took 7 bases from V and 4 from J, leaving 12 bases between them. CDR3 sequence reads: CASTLTVSDTQYF. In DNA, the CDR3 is TGTGCCAGCACCCTGACAGTTTCAGATACGCAGTATTTT.

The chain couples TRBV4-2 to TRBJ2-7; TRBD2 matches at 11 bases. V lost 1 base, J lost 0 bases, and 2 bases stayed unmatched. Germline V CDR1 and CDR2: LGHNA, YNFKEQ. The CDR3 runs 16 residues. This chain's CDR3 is CASSQGLAGNSYEQYF. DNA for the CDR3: TGTGCCAGCAGCCAAGGACTAGCGGGGAACTCCTACGAGCAGTACTTC.

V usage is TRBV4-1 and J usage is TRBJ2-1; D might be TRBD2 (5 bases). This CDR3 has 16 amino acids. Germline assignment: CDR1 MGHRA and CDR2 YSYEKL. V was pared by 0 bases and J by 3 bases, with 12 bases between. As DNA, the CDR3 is TGCGCCAGCAGCCAAGATTCGGGGAACCGCTACAATGAGCAGTTCTTC. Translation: CASSQDSGNRYNEQFF.

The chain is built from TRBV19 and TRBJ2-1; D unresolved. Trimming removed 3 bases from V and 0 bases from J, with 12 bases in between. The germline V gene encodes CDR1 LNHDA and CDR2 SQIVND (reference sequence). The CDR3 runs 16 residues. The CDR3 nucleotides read TGTGCCAGTAGTATTTTTTCATCAGACTCCTACAATGAGCAGTTCTTC. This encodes CASSIFSSDSYNEQFF. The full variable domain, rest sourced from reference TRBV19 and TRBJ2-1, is DGGITQSPKYLFRKEGQNVTLSCEQNLNHDAMYWYRQDPGQGLRLIYYSQIVNDFQKGDIAEGYSVSREKKESFPLTVTSAQKNPTAFYLCASSIFSSDSYNEQFFGPGTRLTVL.

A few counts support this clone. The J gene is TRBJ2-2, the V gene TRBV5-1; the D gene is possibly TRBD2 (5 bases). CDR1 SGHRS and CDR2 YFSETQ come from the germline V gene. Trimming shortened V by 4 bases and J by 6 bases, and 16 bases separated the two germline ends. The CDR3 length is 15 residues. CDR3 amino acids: CASSPNQARAGELFF. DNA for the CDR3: TGCGCCAGCAGCCCGAACCAGGCGAGGGCCGGGGAGCTGTTTTTT.